This TCR beta chain was found in a study of T cells after somatic rescue of genetic block. The V end lost 2 bases, the J end lost 3 bases, and 2 bases lay between the germline ends. Germline CDR1 is SGHNT and CDR2 is YYREEE (reference sequence). This CDR3 has 12 residues. Only in-frame clones appear in the TCRdb table, and some are missing; sequencing was by immunoSEQ multiplex PCR. This table has some 70,000 clones, roughly 90% appearing once. This clonotype originated in a man aged 25 to 45. The chain is built from TRBV5-4 and TRBJ2-2; D unresolved. The sample comprised peripheral blood mononuclear cells (PBMCs). CDR3 in amino acids: CASSFHTGELFF. The CDR3 DNA sequence: TGTGCCAGCAGCTTCCACACCGGGGAGCTGTTTTTT.